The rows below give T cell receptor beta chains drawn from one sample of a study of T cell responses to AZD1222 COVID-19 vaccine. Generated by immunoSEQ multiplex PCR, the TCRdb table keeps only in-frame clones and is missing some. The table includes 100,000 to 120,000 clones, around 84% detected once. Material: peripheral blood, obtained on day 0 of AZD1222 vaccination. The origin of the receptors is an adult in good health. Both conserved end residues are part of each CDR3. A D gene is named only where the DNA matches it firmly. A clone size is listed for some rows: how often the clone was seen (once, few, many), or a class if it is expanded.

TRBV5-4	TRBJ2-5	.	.	CASSFGSGPETQYF	TGTGCCAGCAGCTTTGGGTCGGGCCCAGAGACCCAGTACTTC
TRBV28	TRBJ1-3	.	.	CASTIAGNTIYF	TGTGCCAGCACCATTGCGGGAAACACCATATATTTT
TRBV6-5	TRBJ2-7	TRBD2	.	CASSQSGLAGGEQYF	TGTGCCAGCAGCCAATCGGGACTAGCGGGGGGGGAGCAGTACTTC
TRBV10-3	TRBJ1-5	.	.	CAISEYPLGVEYQPQHF	TGTGCCATCAGTGAGTACCCGTTGGGCGTAGAGTATCAGCCCCAGCATTTT
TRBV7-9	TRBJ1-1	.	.	CASSLAGAYTEAFF	TGTGCCAGCAGCTTAGCAGGGGCCTACACTGAAGCTTTCTTT
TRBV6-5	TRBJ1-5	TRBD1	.	CATKLDRGINQPQHF	TGTGCCACAAAACTCGACAGGGGCATCAATCAGCCCCAGCATTTT
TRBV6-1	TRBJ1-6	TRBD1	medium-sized	CASSEAGGGNSPLHF	TGTGCCAGCAGTGAAGCAGGGGGCGGCAATTCACCCCTCCACTTT
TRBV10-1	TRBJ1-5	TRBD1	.	CASSETGTGAGDQPQHF	TGCGCCAGCAGTGAGACGGGGACAGGGGCGGGGGATCAGCCCCAGCATTTT
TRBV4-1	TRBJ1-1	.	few	CASSHNFIRAMNTEAFF	TGCGCCAGCAGCCATAATTTTATCAGGGCCATGAACACTGAAGCTTTCTTT
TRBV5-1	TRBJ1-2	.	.	CASSLESTYGYTF	TGCGCCAGCAGCTTGGAGAGCACCTATGGCTACACCTTC
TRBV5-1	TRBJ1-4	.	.	CASSITGNFGEKLFF	TGCGCCAGCAGTATAACAGGGAATTTCGGTGAAAAACTGTTTTTT
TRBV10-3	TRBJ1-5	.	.	CAISPDNQPQHF	TGTGCCATCAGCCCCGACAATCAGCCCCAGCATTTT
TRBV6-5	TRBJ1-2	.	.	CARRGDGLWGYTF	TGTGCCAGGAGAGGGGACGGCCTTTGGGGCTACACCTTC
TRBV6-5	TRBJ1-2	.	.	CASRTGSNYGYTF	TGTGCCAGCAGAACAGGGAGTAACTATGGCTACACCTTC
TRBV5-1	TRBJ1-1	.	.	CASSLDVPAQAFF	TGCGCCAGCAGCTTGGACGTCCCGGCCCAAGCTTTCTTT